The clone carrying this T cell receptor (beta chain) came up many times. The antigen is undetermined. The sample belongs to a study of T-cell reconstitution after alpha-beta-depleted transplantation in children. Study findings and constraints: The origin of alpha-beta T cells about two months after transplant was reportedly several hundred expanded graft clones. Surviving thymic progenitors and recipient T cells were the source of high TCRbeta diversity at day 60 in some patients. Among T cells one year after transplant, newly produced cells accounted for most counts and diversity.

The junction had 6 bases not matched to a gene; V was cut back by 4 bases and J by 2 bases. Germline values: CDR1 SGHRS, CDR2 YFSETQ. The CDR3 totals 15 residues. Construction of the TCRbeta library involved unique molecular identifiers. MiXCR, run by TCRdb on the PCR reads, gives a single entry per CDR3 protein. Of 40,000 to 55,000 distinct CDR3 sequences listed, about 5.7% are singletons. This TCR was sampled from a female patient aged 2 to 10 who had a stem cell transplant for aplastic anemia, so the T cells may come from the graft donor. Sequenced here: PBMCs, mostly from graft donor cells, sampled 60 days after TCRalphabeta/CD19-depleted stem cell transplant. This chain uses TRBV5-1 with TRBJ2-3; 8 bases line up with TRBD1. The CDR3 DNA follows: TGCGCCAGCAGCATCGGACAGGGATCCACAGATACGCAGTATTTT. Encoded protein: CASSIGQGSTDTQYF.